This record covers a single T cell receptor beta chain. This entry comes from a study of shared clonotypes between healthy human individuals. Trimming cost V 1 base and J 0 bases, with 12 bases left between them. In germline, CDR1 is LNHNV, CDR2 YYDKDF (reference sequence). This CDR3 has 16 residues. Naive CD8 cells lacked CD45RO, underwent positive selection for CCR7 and left out terminally differentiated effector memory CD45RA+ cells. Produced via immunoSEQ multiplex PCR; TCRdb's table is partial and in-frame only. The data show hundreds of thousands of clones, with approximately 96% seen just once and about 0.11% held by the top ten.

The sequence derives from a young woman in good health. Sequencing was performed on naive CD8+ T cells sorted from blood. The chain combines TRBV15 with TRBJ1-1; a possible D gene is TRBD1 (5 bases). The DNA of the CDR3 is TGTGCCACCAGCAGAGCCAGGGACCAGATGAACACTGAAGCTTTCTTT. The encoded protein is CATSRARDQMNTEAFF.